These 2 T cell receptor beta chains came from one sample sequenced in a study of OX40 agonist ivuxolimab in advanced cancers. The table came from immunoSEQ multiplex PCR; TCRdb's copy has only in-frame clones and leaves some out. The sample lists some 73,000 clones; about nine tenths were seen once. Sample: CD4+ or CD8+ T cells sorted from blood, taken in a trial of the OX40 agonist ivuxolimab. Every receptor here comes from an adult with an advanced solid tumor such as melanoma, head and neck, liver or kidney cancer.

The chain recombines TRBV4-2 with TRBJ2-7, with no clear D. CDR3 length: 14 residues. Germline CDR1 and CDR2: LGHNA and YNFKEQ. V was pared by 0 bases and J by 2 bases, with 8 bases between. CDR3 sequence (DNA): TGTGCCAGCAGCCAAGAACTGGCCCCCTACGAGCAGTACTTC. It codes for CASSQELAPYEQYF.

The chain uses TRBV6-6 and TRBJ2-3; no clear D gene. The germline V gene encodes CDR1 MNHNY and CDR2 SVGAGI (reference sequence). CDR3 size: 14 residues. Trimming pared 0 bases from V and 0 bases from J, leaving 4 bases between. The CDR3 reads CASSYSGSTDTQYF. CDR3 bases: TGTGCCAGCAGTTACTCGGGGAGCACAGATACGCAGTATTTT.